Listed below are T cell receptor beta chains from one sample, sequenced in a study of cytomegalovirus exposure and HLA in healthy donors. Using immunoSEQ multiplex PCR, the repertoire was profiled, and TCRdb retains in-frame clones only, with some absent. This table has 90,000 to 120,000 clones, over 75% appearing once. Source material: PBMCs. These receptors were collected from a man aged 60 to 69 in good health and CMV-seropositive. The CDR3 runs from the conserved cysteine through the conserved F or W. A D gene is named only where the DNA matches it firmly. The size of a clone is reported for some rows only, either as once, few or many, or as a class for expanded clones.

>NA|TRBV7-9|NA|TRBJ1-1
TGTTCCAGCAGCTTTGGACAGAACACTGAAGCTTTCTTT
CSSSFGQNTEAFF
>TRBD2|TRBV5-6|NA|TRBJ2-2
TGTGCCAGCAGCGCCGAACTAGCGACCGGGGAGCTGTTTTTT
CASSAELATGELFF
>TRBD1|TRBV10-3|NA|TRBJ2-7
TGTGCCATCAGAAAGACAGGGGGCCACGAGCAGTACTTC
CAIRKTGGHEQYF
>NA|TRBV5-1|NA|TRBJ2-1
TGCGCCAGCACTGGAGGGATAAGCTCCTACAATGAGCAGTTCTTC
CASTGGISSYNEQFF
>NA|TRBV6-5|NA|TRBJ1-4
TGTGCCAGCCTGCCAAACTCAGGGAGGCGTGAAAAACTGTTTTTT
CASLPNSGRREKLFF
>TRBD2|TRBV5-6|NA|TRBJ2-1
TGTGCCAGCAGCTCAGTAGCGGGGGGTCACAATGAGCAGTTCTTC
CASSSVAGGHNEQFF
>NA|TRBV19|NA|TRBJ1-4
TGTGCCAGTAAGAGGGTGGAGGGAAAACTGTTTTTT
CASKRVEGKLFF
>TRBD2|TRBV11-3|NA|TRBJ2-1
TGTGCCAGCAGCTTAGAAGCGGGGGGGGTGGACAATGAGCAGTTCTTC
CASSLEAGGVDNEQFF
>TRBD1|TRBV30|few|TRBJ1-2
TGTGCCTGGAGTCCTGACAGGGGGCGCGGTGGCTACACCTTC
CAWSPDRGRGGYTF
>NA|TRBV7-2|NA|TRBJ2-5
TGTGCCAGCAGCCCCATGGGGGCGACCTCCAGACTCCAAGAGACCCAGTACTTC
CASSPMGATSRLQETQYF
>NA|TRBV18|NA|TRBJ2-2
TGTGCCAGCTCGCTACAGAGGAACACCGGGGAGCTGTTTTTT
CASSLQRNTGELFF
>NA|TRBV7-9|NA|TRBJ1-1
TGTGCCAGCTACTTCGGGGGGTCCAGAGCGAACACTGAAGCTTTCTTT
CASYFGGSRANTEAFF
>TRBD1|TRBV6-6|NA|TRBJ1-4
TGTGCCAGCAGTCCGTTACAGGGGGGGACAGAAAAACTGTTTTTT
CASSPLQGGTEKLFF